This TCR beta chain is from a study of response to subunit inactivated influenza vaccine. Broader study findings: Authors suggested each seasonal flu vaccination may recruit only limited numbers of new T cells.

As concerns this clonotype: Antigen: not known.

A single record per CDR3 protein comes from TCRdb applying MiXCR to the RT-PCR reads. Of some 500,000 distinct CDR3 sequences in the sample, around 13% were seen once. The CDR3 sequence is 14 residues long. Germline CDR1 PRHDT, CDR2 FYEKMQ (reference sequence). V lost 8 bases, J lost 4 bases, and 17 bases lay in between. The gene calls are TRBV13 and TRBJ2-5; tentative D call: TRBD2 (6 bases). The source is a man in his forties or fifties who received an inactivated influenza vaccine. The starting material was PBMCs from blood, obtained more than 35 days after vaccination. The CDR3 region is CASGRQEGTETQYF. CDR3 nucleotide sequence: TGTGCCAGCGGGCGGCAGGAGGGGACAGAGACCCAGTACTTC.